Below are 22 T cell receptor beta chains sequenced from a single sample in a study of glioma-infiltrating T cells after dendritic cell vaccination. The method was immunoSEQ multiplex PCR; TCRdb's version includes in-frame clones alone and lacks a portion of them. The profile shows tens of thousands of clones, 80% to 90% of them singletons. The source material was blood, sampled before dendritic cell vaccination. These receptors came from a human donor with glioblastoma.

The V call is TRBV6-5, the J call TRBJ2-4; 12 positions match TRBD2. The CDR3 contains 15 residues. Germline CDR1 MNHEY, CDR2 SVGAGI. Unmatched junction bases numbered 9, after V lost 7 bases and J lost 8 bases. The CDR3 spells CASTPGLAGSDIQYF. The DNA for the CDR3 is TGTGCCAGCACTCCAGGACTAGCGGGATCTGACATTCAGTACTTC.

V gene TRBV18 combines with J gene TRBJ1-1; D unclear. There are 14 residues in the CDR3. V dropped 2 bases and J dropped 0 bases, with 7 bases sitting between them. The germline V gene encodes CDR1 KGHSH and CDR2 LQKENI. The CDR3 here is CASSPEALNTEAFF. In nucleotides, the CDR3 is TGTGCCAGCTCACCAGAGGCCCTGAACACTGAAGCTTTCTTT.

The table lists this clone with a few counts. The J gene is TRBJ1-5, the V gene TRBV19, with a possible D match to TRBD1 (5 bases). CDR3 length: 17 amino acids. V lost 3 bases to trimming and J lost 0 bases, with 15 bases between them. CDR1 is LNHDA, CDR2 SQIVND, per germline (reference sequence). This CDR3 is CASSILDGGYSNQPQHF. CDR3 nucleotide sequence: TGTGCCAGTAGTATCCTTGACGGGGGATATAGCAATCAGCCCCAGCATTTT.

The V call is TRBV7-2, the J call TRBJ1-1; D is uncertain. The CDR3 length is 15 residues. Trimming left V 5 bases short and J 0 bases short, with 13 bases between. Germline CDR1 SGHTA, CDR2 FQGNSA. In DNA, the CDR3 is TGTGCCAGCAGCGGGAAGTCGGGGTTGAACACTGAAGCTTTCTTT. Its protein is CASSGKSGLNTEAFF. Combining the CDR3 with reference TRBV7-2 and TRBJ1-1 gives the whole variable domain GAGVSQSPSNKVTEKGKDVELRCDPISGHTALYWYRQSLGQGLEFLIYFQGNSAPDKSGLPSDRFSAERTGGSVSTLTIQRTQQEDSAVYLCASSGKSGLNTEAFFGQGTRLTVV.

The chain recombines TRBV27 with TRBJ2-3; D is possibly TRBD2 (6 bases). Trimming removed 5 bases at V and 1 base at J, with 16 bases between. The CDR3 covers 16 residues. Germline CDR1 and CDR2: MNHEY and SMNVEV (reference sequence). DNA of the CDR3: TGTGCCAGCAGTGGAGGGGTAATGCACGGCACAGATACGCAGTATTTT. This sequence encodes CASSGGVMHGTDTQYF.

This clone has just one count. CDR3 region: CASSLGDRGAKNIQYF. The CDR3 region has the DNA TGTGCCAGCAGCTTAGGGGACAGGGGAGCCAAAAACATTCAGTACTTC. V is TRBV7-6 and J is TRBJ2-4; 10 bases agree with TRBD1. Germline V gives CDR1 SGHVS, CDR2 FNYEAQ. The ends lost 1 base at V and 0 bases at J; junction bases unmatched: 0. There are 16 residues in the CDR3.

J is TRBJ1-1 and V is TRBV6-4, with TRBD1 identical over 8 bases. The germline V gene encodes CDR1 MRHNA and CDR2 SNTAGT. The CDR3 sequence is 15 residues long. V was pared by 4 bases and J by 0 bases, with 4 bases of the junction left unmatched. The CDR3 protein is CASSVGTGLNTEAFF. The DNA of the CDR3 is TGTGCCAGCAGTGTCGGGACAGGATTGAACACTGAAGCTTTCTTT.

J is TRBJ2-6 and V is TRBV29-1, with D unclear. Trimming cost V 3 bases and J 0 bases, with 3 bases left between them. CDR3 length equals 13 residues. CDR1 and CDR2 from the germline V gene are SQVTM and ANQGSEA. In DNA form, the CDR3 reads TGCAGCGTTGACATCTCTGGGGCCAACGTCCTGACTTTC. It encodes CSVDISGANVLTF.

This clone was counted once. The V gene is TRBV9, the J gene TRBJ2-5, with D tentatively TRBD2 (5 bases). The CDR3 runs to 17 residues. CDR1 is SGDLS, CDR2 YYNGEE, per germline. V lost 0 bases and J 5 bases, leaving 20 bases between the germline ends. Here the CDR3 reads CASSVAHGVGAEETQYF. CDR3 DNA sequence: TGTGCCAGCAGCGTAGCTCATGGTGTGGGAGCGGAGGAGACCCAGTACTTC.

The genes are TRBV23-1 and TRBJ2-2; 7 bases match TRBD1. TRBV23-1 belongs to the ORF category, with a function that is uncertain. V lost 0 bases, J lost 0 bases, and 7 bases stayed unmatched. The CDR3 is 18 amino acids. CDR3 coding DNA: TGCGCCAGCAGTCAATCGTCGTGGCAGGGGGCGAACACCGGGGAGCTGTTTTTT. Its protein is CASSQSSWQGANTGELFF.

The chain joins TRBV19 to TRBJ1-1; no clear D gene. Germline V gene sequence: CDR1 LNHDA, CDR2 SQIVND (reference sequence). The CDR3 spans 13 residues. V was pared by 8 bases and J by 3 bases, with 13 bases between. The CDR3 nucleotides are TGTGCCAGTCGCTTGGAGGCGGACACTGAAGCTTTCTTT. This translates into CASRLEADTEAFF.

The V gene is TRBV30, the J gene TRBJ1-1; D remains ambiguous. Trimming took off 0 bases at V and 1 base at J, with 15 bases between the two ends. Germline CDR1 and CDR2: GTSNPN and SVGIG (reference sequence). This CDR3 is 16 amino acids long. The CDR3 nucleotides read TGTGCCTGGAGTGTACTAGTATCCGGGTGGAACACTGAAGCTTTCTTT. Amino acid sequence: CAWSVLVSGWNTEAFF.

The chain links TRBV6-5 to TRBJ2-7; TRBD1 aligns across 7 bases. The CDR3 totals 12 residues. Germline CDR1 MNHEY, CDR2 SVGAGI. The J segment lost 3 bases and the V segment lost 9 bases, leaving 5 bases of the junction unmatched. Here the CDR3 DNA reads TGTGCCAGTTCTGCAGGGGGCTACGAGCAGTACTTC. Amino acid sequence: CASSAGGYEQYF.

V is TRBV7-9 and J is TRBJ2-3, with D perhaps matching TRBD2 (6 bases). The V end lost 8 bases, the J end lost 2 bases, and 11 bases lay between the germline ends. The V gene's germline CDR1 is SEHNR and CDR2 FQNEAQ (reference sequence). This CDR3 is built from 13 residues. The CDR3 DNA reads TGTGCCAGCGACACGGGAGACACAGATACGCAGTATTTT. Translated: CASDTGDTDTQYF.

The V and J genes are TRBV13 and TRBJ2-7; 7 bases match TRBD1. The CDR3 has 15 residues. V trimming: 5 bases; J trimming: 3 bases; junction bases outside the gene matches: 10. The germline V gene encodes CDR1 PRHDT and CDR2 FYEKMQ (reference sequence). The CDR3 is CASSPPKGQIYEQYF. DNA for the CDR3: TGTGCCAGCAGCCCCCCAAAGGGACAGATCTACGAGCAGTACTTC.

V gene TRBV7-6 combines with J gene TRBJ2-7, with 7 positions matching TRBD1. This CDR3 is built from 15 residues. CDR1 is SGHVS and CDR2 is FNYEAQ in the germline V gene. The V gene end was trimmed by 2 bases and the J gene end by 3 bases; junction bases not matched to a gene: 7. CDR3 sequence (DNA): TGTGCCAGCAGCTTAAGAGGGGGCGTTATCTACGAGCAGTACTTC. Translation: CASSLRGGVIYEQYF.

The chain recombines TRBV9 with TRBJ2-1; D possibly corresponds to TRBD2 (7 bases). The germline CDR1 and CDR2 sequences are SGDLS and YYNGEE. The CDR3 consists of 16 residues. V was trimmed by 4 bases and J by 4 bases, leaving 18 bases between them. The CDR3 DNA reads as TGTGCCAGCAGCCCCATCTCCGGGGGGCAATACAATGAGCAGTTCTTC. Its protein is CASSPISGGQYNEQFF.

The count of this clone is one. At the DNA level, this CDR3 is encoded by other sequences in the same sample as well. J is TRBJ2-7 and V is TRBV4-3; 8 positions agree with TRBD1. CDR3 length: 16 residues. Germline lookup yields CDR1 LGHNA and CDR2 YSLEER. V lost 3 bases and J lost 3; bases outside the gene matches: 10. CDR3 region: CASSHSGTGEIYEQYF. CDR3 sequence (DNA): TGCGCCAGCAGCCACTCCGGGACAGGAGAGATCTACGAGCAGTACTTC.

The chain combines TRBV21-1 with TRBJ2-7; the table names TRBD1, a call not compared with the DNA. TRBV21-1 is a known pseudogene. This CDR3 has 13 amino acids. CDR3 in amino acids: CASSRRLPYEQYF. CDR3 bases: TGTGCCAGCAGCCGCAGGTTACCCTACGAGCAGTACTTC.

The rearrangement uses TRBV7-2 and TRBJ2-5, with 7 bases lining up with TRBD1. CDR3 length: 13 residues. Germline V gene data show CDR1 as SGHTA and CDR2 as FQGNSA. V gave up 5 bases and J gave up 4 bases; unmatched junction bases: 4. CDR3 loop: CASSQTGSETQYF. DNA for the CDR3: TGTGCCAGCAGCCAGACAGGGTCAGAGACCCAGTACTTC.

The rearrangement links TRBV5-1 to TRBJ1-1, with 10 bases that match TRBD1. The V and J ends lost 0 bases and 4 bases, in that order; junction bases with no gene match: 3. This CDR3 region has 15 residues. Germline CDR1 is SGHRS and CDR2 is YFSETQ. The CDR3 loop is CASSLAGQGTTEAFF. The CDR3 DNA is TGCGCCAGCAGCTTGGCGGGACAGGGGACCACTGAAGCTTTCTTT.

The J gene is TRBJ2-7, the V gene TRBV7-8, with 9 nucleotides matching TRBD2. Trimming at V came to 3 bases and at J to 5 bases, leaving 5 bases not matched to a gene. The CDR3 runs 14 residues. Germline V gene data show CDR1 as SGHVS and CDR2 as FQNEAQ. CDR3 region: CASSFTGTSNEQYF. CDR3 in DNA: TGTGCCAGCAGCTTCACCGGGACTAGCAACGAGCAGTACTTC.